Below, one T cell receptor (beta chain) is given with its context. The data were taken from a study of T cell changes during pregnancy in multiple sclerosis. Produced via immunoSEQ multiplex PCR; TCRdb's table is partial and in-frame only. The repertoire consists of 90,000 to 120,000 clones, with approximately 91% occurring once and the leading ten covering roughly 3.5%. The germline V gene encodes CDR1 SGDLS and CDR2 YYNGEE. The ends lost 3 bases at V and 2 bases at J; junction bases unmatched: 4. CDR3 length equals 14 residues. This specimen consisted of peripheral blood, obtained after pregnancy. The source of this sequence is a female donor with multiple sclerosis, enrolled in a pregnancy study. The rearrangement links TRBV9 to TRBJ2-7; 8 bases are a match to TRBD1. CDR3 sequence reads: CASSGGQGPYEQYF. CDR3 DNA sequence: TGTGCCAGCAGCGGCGGACAGGGACCCTACGAGCAGTACTTC.